The 25 T cell receptor beta chains reported below all come from one sample, sequenced in a study of long-term antiretroviral therapy in people with HIV. Survey-level resolution applied to immunoSEQ assay v3.0. Repertoires were generated with immunoSEQ multiplex PCR, while TCRdb's copy carries only in-frame clones and drops some. The data contain over 15,000 clones, 77% of them singletons. Material: unsorted PBMCs, obtained less than 2.2 years before starting antiretroviral therapy. Receptors were obtained from a man aged 30-40 years with HIV.

The genes are TRBV27 and TRBJ1-2; no clear D. V was pared by 5 bases and J by 5 bases, with 18 bases between. Germline assignment: CDR1 MNHEY and CDR2 SMNVEV (reference sequence). This CDR3 comprises 15 residues. Written as DNA, the CDR3 is TGTGCCAGCAGTCCCGACCTCTCCTCGGGATATGGCTACACCTTC. It is translated as CASSPDLSSGYGYTF.

The rearrangement joins TRBV5-1 to TRBJ2-5, with 8 bases that match TRBD1. CDR1 and CDR2 from the germline V gene are SGHRS and YFSETQ. The J segment lost 3 bases and the V segment lost 0 bases, leaving 4 bases of the junction unmatched. This CDR3 contains 15 residues. The DNA of the CDR3 is TGCGCCAGCAGCTTGGCGGGACAGGACGAAGAGACCCAGTACTTC. This gives the protein CASSLAGQDEETQYF.

This sequence joins TRBV7-9 and TRBJ2-7; D remains ambiguous. V was pared by 5 bases and J by 0 bases, with 11 bases between. CDR3 size: 14 residues. The germline gives CDR1 SEHNR, CDR2 FQNEAQ (reference sequence). CDR3 in DNA: TGTGCCAGCAGCGATCCCGGGCCCTCCTACGAGCAGTACTTC. This translates into CASSDPGPSYEQYF.

This sequence joins TRBV27 and TRBJ1-1, with TRBD1 as a possible D gene (6 bases). Germline CDR1 is MNHEY and CDR2 is SMNVEV (reference sequence). This CDR3 is 16 amino acids long. V was pared by 5 bases and J by 1 base, with 17 bases between. The CDR3 region is CASSPLPQGTNTEAFF. The CDR3 bases are TGTGCCAGCAGTCCACTTCCACAGGGAACGAACACTGAAGCTTTCTTT.

V gene TRBV5-1 combines with J gene TRBJ2-2; D remains ambiguous. Trimming cost V 0 bases and J 7 bases, with 7 bases left between them. Germline V gene data show CDR1 as SGHRS and CDR2 as YFSETQ. The length of the CDR3 is 13 residues. The CDR3 coding sequence is TGCGCCAGCAGCTTGGAAGGGTACGGGGAGCTGTTTTTT. Translating gives CASSLEGYGELFF.

CDR3 sequence (DNA): TGTGCCAGCAGTCGGACTGAAGCTTTCTTT. Its protein is CASSRTEAFF. V and J are TRBV6-6 and TRBJ1-1; D not certain. CDR3 length equals 10 residues. V was trimmed by 5 bases and J by 5 bases, leaving 3 bases between them. The germline V gene has CDR1 MNHNY and CDR2 SVGAGI (reference sequence).

The chain joins TRBV28 to TRBJ2-1; TRBD2 agrees at 11 bases. This CDR3 comprises 16 residues. The germline gives CDR1 MDHEN, CDR2 SYDVKM. With V trimmed by 4 bases and J by 9 bases, 11 bases remained unmatched. Written as DNA, the CDR3 is TGTGCCAGCAGTTCAGGGCTAGCGGGAGGAGAAGGTGAGCAGTTCTTC. It codes for CASSSGLAGGEGEQFF.

This CDR3 is CASSQDLASGSLQETQYF. The CDR3 nucleotides read TGCGCCAGCAGCCAAGATCTGGCTAGCGGGAGCCTACAAGAGACCCAGTACTTC. The genes are TRBV4-1 and TRBJ2-5; 10 positions match TRBD2. CDR1 is MGHRA, CDR2 YSYEKL, per germline. The CDR3 has 18 residues. V lost 0 bases, J lost 2 bases, and 9 bases stayed unmatched.

V usage is TRBV5-4 and J usage is TRBJ2-5; D remains unclear. The CDR3 totals 16 residues. V gave up 0 bases and J gave up 0 bases, with 12 bases separating them. From germline, CDR1 is SGHNT and CDR2 YYREEE (reference sequence). Here the CDR3 reads CASSLGGSLYQETQYF. CDR3 bases: TGTGCCAGCAGCTTGGGTGGCAGTTTGTACCAAGAGACCCAGTACTTC.

By sample fraction, this clone is medium-sized. The chain carries TRBV18 and TRBJ2-5; the D is unclear. V lost 4 bases and J lost 1, with 7 bases in between. Germline CDR1 KGHSH, CDR2 LQKENI. There are 13 residues in the CDR3. The CDR3 loop is CASSLDIQETQYF. The CDR3 DNA reads TGTGCCAGCTCACTCGACATCCAAGAGACCCAGTACTTC.

V and J are TRBV4-2 and TRBJ2-5; tentative D call: TRBD1 (7 bases). V was cut by 4 bases and J by 2 bases, with 11 bases left in between. This CDR3 spans 14 amino acids. Germline V lookup: CDR1 LGHNA, CDR2 YNFKEQ. The CDR3 DNA reads as TGTGCCAGCAGCCCGGGGGACAGACAAGAGACCCAGTACTTC. Translation gives CASSPGDRQETQYF.

The chain recombines TRBV6-1 with TRBJ2-7, with TRBD2 identical over 12 bases. This CDR3 has 15 residues. V shed 7 bases and J 2 bases; nucleotides not matched to a gene: 6. CDR1 is MNHNS and CDR2 is SASEGT in the germline V gene. The CDR3: CASKEASGRAYEQYF. CDR3 DNA: TGTGCCAGCAAAGAGGCTAGCGGGAGGGCCTACGAGCAGTACTTC.

This chain connects TRBV15 to TRBJ2-5, with 7 bases identical to TRBD1. The V gene end was trimmed by 4 bases and the J gene end by 2 bases; junction bases not matched to a gene: 10. The CDR3 totals 16 residues. CDR1 LNHNV and CDR2 YYDKDF come from the germline V gene (reference sequence). The CDR3, as DNA: TGTGCCACCAGCACTTCTCGGACAGGCCGTCAAGAGACCCAGTACTTC. Protein sequence: CATSTSRTGRQETQYF.

This chain links TRBV5-4 with TRBJ2-3, with TRBD2 matching 10 bases. J was trimmed by 3 bases and V by 4 bases; bases with no gene match: 8. Germline V gene lookup returns CDR1 SGHNT and CDR2 YYREEE (reference sequence). This CDR3 has 16 amino acids. The CDR3 nucleotides are TGTGCCAGCAGCCGCGTGGGACTAGCGTCTACAGATACGCAGTATTTT. Protein sequence: CASSRVGLASTDTQYF.

The V call is TRBV27, the J call TRBJ1-2; D might be TRBD1 (6 bases). Trimming took off 2 bases at V and 8 bases at J, with 15 bases between the two ends. The length of the CDR3 is 14 residues. Per germline, CDR1 MNHEY and CDR2 SMNVEV (reference sequence). The CDR3 loop reads CASSLTGTFKGYTF. The CDR3 nucleotides read TGTGCCAGCAGTTTAACAGGGACATTTAAGGGCTACACCTTC.

The CDR3 sequence: CASSLGISYNEQFF. CDR3 DNA sequence: TGCGCCAGCAGCTTGGGTATCTCCTACAATGAGCAGTTCTTC. The rearrangement uses TRBV5-1 and TRBJ2-1; D is uncertain. CDR3 length: 14 amino acids. Trimming cost V 0 bases and J 0 bases, with 4 bases left between them. Germline CDR1 reads SGHRS; CDR2 reads YFSETQ.

The rearrangement uses TRBV29-1 and TRBJ1-1, with D unresolved. Germline values: CDR1 SQVTM, CDR2 ANQGSEA. Trimming took 6 bases from V and 5 from J, leaving 7 bases between them. The CDR3 consists of 10 residues. CDR3 nucleotide sequence: TGCAGCGTCGTTCGTACTGAAGCTTTCTTT. It encodes CSVVRTEAFF.

The rearrangement links TRBV7-9 to TRBJ2-1; D not resolved. There are 13 residues in the CDR3. The germline V gene has CDR1 SEHNR and CDR2 FQNEAQ (reference sequence). V lost 3 bases and J lost 7, with 10 bases in between. CDR3: CASSFHLVNEQFF. CDR3 sequence (DNA): TGTGCCAGCAGCTTTCATTTGGTGAATGAGCAGTTCTTC. The whole variable domain, filled in from reference TRBV7-9 and TRBJ2-1, reads DTGVSQNPRHKITKRGQNVTFRCDPISEHNRLYWYRQTLGQGPEFLTYFQNEAQLEKSRLLSDRFSAERPKGSFSTLEIQRTEQGDSAMYLCASSFHLVNEQFFGPGTRLTVL.

The V and J genes are TRBV27 and TRBJ2-7; 9 positions match TRBD1. V was pared by 5 bases and J by 0 bases, with 11 bases of the junction left unmatched. The germline gives CDR1 MNHEY, CDR2 SMNVEV (reference sequence). The CDR3 length is 17 residues. This CDR3 reads CASSTPDRGRYSYEQYF. In DNA, the CDR3 is TGTGCCAGCAGTACACCTGACAGGGGGAGATACTCCTACGAGCAGTACTTC.

The J gene is TRBJ2-2, the V gene TRBV29-1, with D perhaps matching TRBD2 (5 bases). Germline V gene data show CDR1 as SQVTM and CDR2 as ANQGSEA. Trimming pared 7 bases from V and 3 bases from J, leaving 6 bases between. This CDR3 has 11 residues. In DNA, the CDR3 is TGCAGCGCCGGGGACACCGGGGAGCTGTTTTTT. Its translation is CSAGDTGELFF.

The V and J genes are TRBV19 and TRBJ2-2; D is uncertain. With 3 bases removed from V and 7 bases from J, the gap between germline ends came to 9 bases. The CDR3 sequence is 13 residues long. Germline V gives CDR1 LNHDA, CDR2 SQIVND (reference sequence). The CDR3 protein is CASSIWGDGELFF. CDR3 DNA: TGTGCCAGTAGTATCTGGGGTGACGGGGAGCTGTTTTTT. Complete variable domain (other parts from reference TRBV19 and TRBJ2-2): DGGITQSPKYLFRKEGQNVTLSCEQNLNHDAMYWYRQDPGQGLRLIYYSQIVNDFQKGDIAEGYSVSREKKESFPLTVTSAQKNPTAFYLCASSIWGDGELFFGEGSRLTVL.

The chain joins TRBV7-9 to TRBJ1-5, with a tentative D call TRBD1 (6 bases). The CDR3 sequence is 15 residues long. Between the trimmed V and J ends, which lost 4 bases and 5 bases, there was a span of 15 bases. Germline loops: CDR1 SEHNR, CDR2 FQNEAQ (reference sequence). The CDR3 DNA follows: TGTGCCAGCAGCTATGGGGGGGGCGCAGATCAGCCCCAGCATTTT. Encoded protein: CASSYGGGADQPQHF.

This chain uses TRBV6-4 with TRBJ2-3; TRBD2 matches 7 bases. Germline V gene data show CDR1 as MRHNA and CDR2 as SNTAGT. The CDR3 runs to 13 residues. The V gene end was trimmed by 5 bases and the J gene end by 2 bases; junction bases not matched to a gene: 1. The CDR3 here is CASSSGNTDTQYF. CDR3 DNA: TGTGCCAGCAGTAGCGGGAACACAGATACGCAGTATTTT.

The chain carries TRBV10-2 and TRBJ1-5; perhaps TRBD1 as D (5 bases). V was pared by 2 bases and J by 0 bases, with 8 bases between. This CDR3 contains 15 residues. Germline CDR1 reads WSHSY; CDR2 reads SAAADI. The CDR3 loop is CASSETGYSNQPQHF. In DNA, the CDR3 is TGCGCCAGCAGTGAGACAGGTTATAGCAATCAGCCCCAGCATTTT.

The J gene is TRBJ2-5, the V gene TRBV5-5; unclear D gene. The CDR3 spans 14 residues. V dropped 0 bases and J dropped 5 bases, with 11 bases sitting between them. The germline V gene has CDR1 SGHKS and CDR2 YYEKEE (reference sequence). The DNA of the CDR3 is TGTGCCAGCAGCTTGGATCTGACTTTCGAGACCCAGTACTTC. Its protein is CASSLDLTFETQYF.